The following is a TCR beta chain sequence with its context. The data were produced by immunoSEQ multiplex PCR, yet TCRdb's version contains in-frame clones alone and is incomplete. This table has about 120,000 clones, 90% appearing once. The entry originates in a study of blood T cell repertoires in COVID-19. The CDR3 has 14 residues. Looked up from germline, CDR1 is SGHVS and CDR2 is FQNEAQ. Trimming stripped 2 bases from V and 5 bases from J, with 9 bases between. The source material was peripheral blood. This chain uses TRBV7-8 with TRBJ2-2; TRBD1 might be the D (6 bases). This TCR was sampled from a woman between 55 and 75 years old with COVID-19, enrolled during active disease. In DNA, the CDR3 is TGTGCCAGCAGCTTAAAAAGGGGGACCGGGGAGCTGTTTTTT. Translation: CASSLKRGTGELFF.